The rows below give T cell receptor beta chains drawn from one sample of a study of cytomegalovirus exposure and HLA in healthy donors. Some clones are missing from TCRdb's copy, which holds only in-frame ones; the method was immunoSEQ multiplex PCR. The sample contains fewer than 100,000 clones, around 74% of which appear only once. Sequenced material: PBMCs. All receptors derive from a man between 40 and 49 years old in good health and CMV-seropositive. Each CDR3 is given with its conserved first and last residue. The D gene is left open where the match is weak. Some rows have no size entry. The others give once, few or many, or a class for an expanded clone.

v_call	cdr3_length	d_call	j_call	clone_size	cdr3_aa	cdr3_nt
TRBV9	15	-	TRBJ2-7	few	CASSVAGGLAYEQYF	TGTGCCAGCAGCGTAGCTGGCGGGCTAGCCTACGAGCAGTACTTC
TRBV6-1	13	-	TRBJ1-2	-	CASSGWTITSYTF	TGTGCCAGCAGCGGGTGGACAATCACATCCTACACCTTC
TRBV18	14	-	TRBJ2-1	-	CASSPDRSYNEQFF	TGTGCCAGCTCACCAGACAGAAGTTACAATGAGCAGTTCTTC
TRBV19	15	TRBD2	TRBJ2-5	-	CASSSRGGSGETQYF	TGTGCCAGTAGTTCCCGGGGCGGGAGCGGAGAGACCCAGTACTTC
TRBV29-1	10	-	TRBJ1-2	-	CSVRSYGYTF	TGCAGCGTTCGCAGCTATGGCTACACCTTC
TRBV11-2	16	TRBD1	TRBJ1-3	-	CASSGPGQGRGNTIYF	TGTGCCAGCAGCGGCCCGGGACAGGGTAGAGGAAACACCATATATTTT
TRBV5-1	14	TRBD1	TRBJ1-1	-	CASSLGQQGGAAFF	TGCGCCAGCAGCTTAGGGCAACAGGGGGGCGCAGCTTTCTTT
TRBV10-1	17	-	TRBJ1-2	-	CASSESGRNPTNYGYTF	TGCGCCAGCAGTGAGTCTGGCAGGAACCCTACTAACTATGGCTACACCTTC
TRBV11-2	13	-	TRBJ2-7	-	CASSLGTHYEQYF	TGTGCCAGCAGCTTAGGTACTCACTACGAGCAGTACTTC
TRBV5-8	19	TRBD1	TRBJ1-1	-	CASSLSTGGAGQMNTEAFF	TGTGCCAGCAGCTTGAGTACAGGGGGCGCGGGGCAAATGAACACTGAAGCTTTCTTT
TRBV18	15	TRBD2	TRBJ2-3	-	CASSQAGTSTDTQYF	TGTGCCAGCTCCCAAGCGGGGACTAGCACAGATACGCAGTATTTT
TRBV20-1	10	-	TRBJ1-4	few	CSAGVEGLFF	TGCAGTGCTGGGGTGGAGGGACTGTTTTTT
TRBV6-5	15	-	TRBJ2-1	-	CASSYAGNSYNEQFF	TGTGCCAGCAGTTACGCAGGGAACTCCTACAATGAGCAGTTCTTC
TRBV2	15	TRBD2	TRBJ2-2	-	CASGRLAANTGELFF	TGTGCCAGCGGAAGACTAGCCGCGAACACCGGGGAGCTGTTTTTT
TRBV21-1	14	-	TRBJ1-2	-	CASRGTGIGYGYTF	TGTGCCAGCCGGGGGACAGGGATCGGCTATGGCTACACCTTC
TRBV13	15	-	TRBJ2-5	-	CASSLGGTLQETQYF	TGTGCCAGCAGCTTAGGGGGCACTTTACAAGAGACCCAGTACTTC
TRBV6-1	15	TRBD1	TRBJ1-1	-	CASRESTGLVTEAFF	TGTGCCAGCAGAGAATCGACAGGGTTGGTCACTGAAGCTTTCTTT
TRBV28	13	TRBD1	TRBJ2-7	-	CASSPRGQGEQYF	TGTGCCAGCAGCCCTAGGGGGCAGGGGGAGCAGTACTTC
TRBV6-6	15	TRBD1	TRBJ2-5	-	CASSSWTGEVETQYF	TGTGCCAGCAGTTCCTGGACAGGGGAGGTGGAGACCCAGTACTTC
TRBV14	15	TRBD1	TRBJ1-6	-	CASSQVRDRGSPLHF	TGTGCCAGCAGCCAAGTCCGGGACAGAGGTTCACCCCTCCACTTT
TRBV28	15	-	TRBJ2-7	-	CASSLYLDTTYEQYF	TGTGCCAGCAGTTTATACCTAGATACTACCTACGAGCAGTACTTC
TRBV10-3	17	-	TRBJ1-2	-	CAISTPLTDRRGYGYTF	TGTGCCATCAGCACCCCCTTAACAGACAGGCGCGGCTATGGCTACACCTTC
TRBV6-6	16	TRBD2	TRBJ2-3	-	CASTTSGRAAGDTQYF	TGTGCCAGCACTACTAGCGGGAGGGCTGCGGGAGATACGCAGTATTTT
TRBV5-6	16	TRBD1	TRBJ1-2	-	CASSAAQGVQSYGYTF	TGTGCCAGCAGCGCGGCACAGGGGGTACAATCCTATGGCTACACCTTC
TRBV11-2	14	TRBD2	TRBJ2-7	-	CASSLEPSGRVQYF	TGTGCCAGCAGCTTGGAACCTAGCGGGAGGGTGCAGTACTTC
TRBV10-2	16	TRBD2	TRBJ2-1	-	CASSERASGGFNEQFF	TGCGCCAGCAGTGAGCGGGCTAGCGGGGGTTTCAATGAGCAGTTCTTC
TRBV5-1	14	TRBD1	TRBJ1-1	few	CASCLSDRANEAFF	TGCGCCAGCTGCCTCTCGGACAGGGCTAATGAAGCTTTCTTT
TRBV5-1	13	-	TRBJ2-5	-	CASFQGFQETQYF	TGCGCCAGCTTCCAGGGGTTCCAAGAGACCCAGTACTTC
TRBV6-5	14	TRBD1	TRBJ2-7	-	CASSGTGFGYEQYF	TGTGCCAGCAGTGGGACAGGGTTTGGGTACGAGCAGTACTTC